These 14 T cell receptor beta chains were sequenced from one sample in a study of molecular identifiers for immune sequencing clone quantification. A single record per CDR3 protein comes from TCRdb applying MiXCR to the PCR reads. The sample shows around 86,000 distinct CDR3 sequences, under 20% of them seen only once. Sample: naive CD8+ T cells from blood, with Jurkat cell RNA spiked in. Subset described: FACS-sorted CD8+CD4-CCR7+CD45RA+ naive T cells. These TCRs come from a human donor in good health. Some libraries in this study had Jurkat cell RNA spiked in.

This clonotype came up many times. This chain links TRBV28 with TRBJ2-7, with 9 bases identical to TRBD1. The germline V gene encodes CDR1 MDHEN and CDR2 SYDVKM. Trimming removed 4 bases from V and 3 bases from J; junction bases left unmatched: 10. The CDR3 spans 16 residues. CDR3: CASSWDSGQGGYEQYF. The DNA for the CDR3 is TGTGCCAGCAGTTGGGACTCGGGACAGGGTGGCTACGAGCAGTACTTC.

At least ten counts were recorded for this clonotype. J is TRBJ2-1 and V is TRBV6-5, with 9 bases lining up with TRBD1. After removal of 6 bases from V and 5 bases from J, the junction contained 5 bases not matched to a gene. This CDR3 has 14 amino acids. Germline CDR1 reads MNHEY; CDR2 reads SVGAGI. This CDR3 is CASSRQGVNNEQFF. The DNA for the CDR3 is TGTGCCAGCAGCCGACAGGGGGTAAACAATGAGCAGTTCTTC.

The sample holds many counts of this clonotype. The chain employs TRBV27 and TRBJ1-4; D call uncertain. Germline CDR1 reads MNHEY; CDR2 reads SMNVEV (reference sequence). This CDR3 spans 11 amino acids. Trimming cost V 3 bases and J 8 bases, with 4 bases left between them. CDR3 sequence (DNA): TGTGCCAGCAGTTTTGGAGAAAAACTGTTTTTT. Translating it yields CASSFGEKLFF.

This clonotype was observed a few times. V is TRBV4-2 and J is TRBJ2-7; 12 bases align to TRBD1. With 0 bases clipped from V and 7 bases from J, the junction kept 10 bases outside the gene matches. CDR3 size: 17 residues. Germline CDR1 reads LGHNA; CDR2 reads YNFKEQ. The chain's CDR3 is CASSQDQLGQGAGEQYF. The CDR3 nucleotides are TGTGCCAGCAGCCAAGATCAACTGGGACAGGGGGCTGGGGAGCAGTACTTC.

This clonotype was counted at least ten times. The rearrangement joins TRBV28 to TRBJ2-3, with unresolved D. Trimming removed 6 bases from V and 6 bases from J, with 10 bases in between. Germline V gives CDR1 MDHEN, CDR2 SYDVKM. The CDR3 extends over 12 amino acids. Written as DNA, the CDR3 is TGTGCCAGCAGGGATGATCAGGATACGCAGTATTTT. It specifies CASRDDQDTQYF. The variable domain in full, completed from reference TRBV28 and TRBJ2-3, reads DVKVTQSSRYLVKRTGEKVFLECVQDMDHENMFWYRQDPGLGLRLIYFSYDVKMKEKGDIPEGYSVSREKKERFSLILESASTNQTSMYLCASRDDQDTQYFGPGTRLTVL.

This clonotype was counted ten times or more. CDR3 bases: TGTGCCAGTAGTATGCAAGGGGAACCGCTCTGGACTGAAGCTTTCTTT. It is translated as CASSMQGEPLWTEAFF. The chain has TRBV19 and TRBJ1-1; weak D call: TRBD1 (5 bases). This CDR3 has 16 amino acids. V lost 3 bases and J 5 bases, leaving 19 bases between the germline ends. Germline CDR1 LNHDA, CDR2 SQIVND (reference sequence). Complete variable domain (other parts from reference TRBV19 and TRBJ1-1): DGGITQSPKYLFRKEGQNVTLSCEQNLNHDAMYWYRQDPGQGLRLIYYSQIVNDFQKGDIAEGYSVSREKKESFPLTVTSAQKNPTAFYLCASSMQGEPLWTEAFFGQGTRLTVV.

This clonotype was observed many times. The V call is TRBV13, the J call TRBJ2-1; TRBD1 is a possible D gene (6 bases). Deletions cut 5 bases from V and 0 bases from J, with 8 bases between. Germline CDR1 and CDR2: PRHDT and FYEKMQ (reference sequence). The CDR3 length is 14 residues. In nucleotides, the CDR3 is TGTGCCAGCAGCACAGGGAGCTCCTACAATGAGCAGTTCTTC. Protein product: CASSTGSSYNEQFF.

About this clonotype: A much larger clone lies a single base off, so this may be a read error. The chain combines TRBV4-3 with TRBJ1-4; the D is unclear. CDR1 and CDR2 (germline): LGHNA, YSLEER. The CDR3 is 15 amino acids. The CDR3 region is CASSPLSPTNEKLLF. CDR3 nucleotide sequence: TGCGCCAGCAGCCCCCTCTCGCCCACTAATGAAAAACTGCTTTTT.

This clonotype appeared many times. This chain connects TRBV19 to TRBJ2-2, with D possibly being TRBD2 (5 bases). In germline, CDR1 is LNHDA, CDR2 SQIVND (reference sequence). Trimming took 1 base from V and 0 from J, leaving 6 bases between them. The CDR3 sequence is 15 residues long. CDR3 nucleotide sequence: TGTGCCAGTAGTATAGGACTAACGAACACCGGGGAGCTGTTTTTT. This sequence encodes CASSIGLTNTGELFF.

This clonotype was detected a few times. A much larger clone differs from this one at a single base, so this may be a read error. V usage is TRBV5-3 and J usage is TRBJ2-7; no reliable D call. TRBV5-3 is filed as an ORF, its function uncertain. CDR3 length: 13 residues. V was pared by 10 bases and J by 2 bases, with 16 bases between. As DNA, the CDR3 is TGTGCCCGCAGCTTGGGCCGGACCTACGAGCAGTACTTC. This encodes CARSLGRTYEQYF.

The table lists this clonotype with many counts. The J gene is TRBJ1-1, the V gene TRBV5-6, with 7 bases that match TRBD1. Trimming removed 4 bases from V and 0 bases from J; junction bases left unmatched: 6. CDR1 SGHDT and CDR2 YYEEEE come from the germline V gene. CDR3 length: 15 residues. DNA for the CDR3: TGTGCCAGCAGCCCCAGACAGGGATTGAACACTGAAGCTTTCTTT. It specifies CASSPRQGLNTEAFF.

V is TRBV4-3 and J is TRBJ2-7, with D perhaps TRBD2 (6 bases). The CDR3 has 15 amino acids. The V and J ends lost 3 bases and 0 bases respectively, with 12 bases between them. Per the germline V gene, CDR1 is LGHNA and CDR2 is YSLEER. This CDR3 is CASSHLRGTSYEQYF. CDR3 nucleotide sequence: TGCGCCAGCAGCCACCTTCGGGGGACCTCCTACGAGCAGTACTTC.

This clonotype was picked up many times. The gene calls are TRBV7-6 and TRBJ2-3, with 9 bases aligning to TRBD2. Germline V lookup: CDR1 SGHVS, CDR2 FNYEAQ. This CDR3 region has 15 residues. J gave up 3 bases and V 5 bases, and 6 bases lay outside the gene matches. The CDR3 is CASSPLTSGTDTQYF. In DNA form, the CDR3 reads TGTGCCAGCAGCCCCCTGACTAGCGGAACAGATACGCAGTATTTT.

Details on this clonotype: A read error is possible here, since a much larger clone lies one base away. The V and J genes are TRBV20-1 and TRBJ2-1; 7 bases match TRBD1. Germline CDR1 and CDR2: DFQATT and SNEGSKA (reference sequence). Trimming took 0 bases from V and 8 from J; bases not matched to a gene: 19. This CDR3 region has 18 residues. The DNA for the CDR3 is TGCAGTGCTAGAGATCCGACAGGGCGGTTGTTTTTAGGCGATGAGCAGTTCTTC. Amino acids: CSARDPTGRLFLGDEQFF.